These T cell receptor beta chains were read from a single sample in a study of T cell responses to AZD1222 COVID-19 vaccine. Only in-frame clones appear in the TCRdb table, and some are missing; sequencing was by immunoSEQ multiplex PCR. The data contain approximately 80,000 clones, 90% of them singletons. Sequences were derived from peripheral blood, sampled on day 0 of AZD1222 vaccination. These receptors were collected from an adult in good health. The CDR3 runs from the conserved cysteine through the conserved F or W. A D gene is named only where the DNA matches it firmly. Not all rows give a size; the values are once, few, many and, for expanded clones, a class.

.	.	TRBV6-6	TRBJ2-7	14	TGTGCCAGCAGTTGGGACCGGGGCGGTGAAGAGCAGTACTTC	CASSWDRGGEEQYF
.	.	TRBV5-1	TRBJ1-1	14	TGCGCCAGCAGCTTGGTTCCGGAGATGCCTGAAGCTTTCTTT	CASSLVPEMPEAFF
.	.	TRBV25-1	TRBJ1-1	16	TGTGCCAGCAGTGAATATGGGGAGACACTGAACACTGAAGCTTTCTTT	CASSEYGETLNTEAFF
TRBD1	.	TRBV19	TRBJ2-1	15	TGTGCCAGTAGCACAGGGGTCGCCAGGTCTAATGAGCAGTTCTTC	CASSTGVARSNEQFF
.	.	TRBV5-1	TRBJ1-3	15	TGCGCCAGCAATTTGGAAGGGAGCTCTGGAAACACCATATATTTT	CASNLEGSSGNTIYF
.	.	TRBV3-1/TRBV3-2	TRBJ1-2	13	TGTGCCAGCAGCCACGAAGGACAGACTGGCTACACCTTC	CASSHEGQTGYTF
.	.	TRBV30	TRBJ1-1	14	TGTGCCTGGAGTAGCGGTGATCTGAACACTGAAGCTTTCTTT	CAWSSGDLNTEAFF
.	.	TRBV9	TRBJ1-2	11	TGTGCCAGCAGCGCCCTCGATGGCTACACCTTC	CASSALDGYTF
.	.	TRBV5-1	TRBJ2-1	14	TGCGCCAGCAGCTTGTCCCCAGGGAGTACGGAGCAGTTCTTC	CASSLSPGSTEQFF
TRBD2	.	TRBV19	TRBJ2-7	14	TGTGCCAGTAGTGAGGGACTAGCGGGGAACGAGCAGTACTTC	CASSEGLAGNEQYF
TRBD2	.	TRBV10-1	TRBJ2-7	15	TGCGCCAGCAGTCCCCAAGCGGGGACCCTCGGTGAGCAGTACTTC	CASSPQAGTLGEQYF
.	.	TRBV9	TRBJ1-1	14	TGTGCCAGCAGCTTGAGACTCGCGAACACTGAAGCTTTCTTT	CASSLRLANTEAFF
.	.	TRBV24-1	TRBJ2-7	14	TGTGCCACCAGTGATCCTGCGTCGGGGTACGAGCAGTACTTC	CATSDPASGYEQYF
.	.	TRBV20-1	TRBJ2-7	11	TGCAGTGCTAGAGCGGACTACGAGCAGTACTTC	CSARADYEQYF
.	.	TRBV19	TRBJ1-5	18	TGTGCCAGTAGTATAGGTTTTAGGAGGGAGACAATGACTCAGCCCCAGCATTTT	CASSIGFRRETMTQPQHF
TRBD2	.	TRBV29-1	TRBJ2-7	16	TGCAGCGTGGGGCGGGCGGGAGGTTTATTGACCTACGAGCAGTACTTC	CSVGRAGGLLTYEQYF
.	.	TRBV11-2	TRBJ1-2	16	TGTGCCAGCAGCACCCTTAGGGGGGAAGCCAACTATGGCTACACCTTC	CASSTLRGEANYGYTF
.	once	TRBV14	TRBJ1-1	13	TGTGCCAGCAGCTCCCAGGGGTACACTGAAGCTTTCTTT	CASSSQGYTEAFF
.	few	TRBV4-1	TRBJ2-1	17	TGCGCCAGCAGCCCAACCCAGGGATCCAGCTCCTACAATGAGCAGTTCTTC	CASSPTQGSSSYNEQFF
.	.	TRBV5-1	TRBJ1-2	16	TGCGCCAGCAGCCCGGGCCCTGGGGGCGGGGTGAATGGCTACACCTTC	CASSPGPGGGVNGYTF
.	.	TRBV7-9	TRBJ2-7	15	TGTGCCAGCAGCTCCCTTGAGGGGGAACTCTACGAGCAGTACTTC	CASSSLEGELYEQYF
.	.	TRBV7-9	TRBJ1-4	13	TGTGCCAGCAGCTTATCCCTAGAAGAAAAACTGTTTTTT	CASSLSLEEKLFF
.	.	TRBV24-1	TRBJ2-2	13	TGTGCCACCAGTGCCACGCCGACCGGGGAGCTGTTTTTT	CATSATPTGELFF